These 30 T cell receptor beta chains were sequenced from one sample in a study of T cell responses to AZD1222 COVID-19 vaccine. Only in-frame clones appear in the TCRdb table, and some are missing; sequencing was by immunoSEQ multiplex PCR. The sample lists about 150,000 clones; roughly 90% were seen once. The material sequenced was peripheral blood, taken on day 0 of AZD1222 vaccination. The receptors shown here come from an adult in good health.

The V and J genes are TRBV5-8 and TRBJ1-5, with 7 bases fitting TRBD1. The CDR3 is 15 residues long. The V gene's germline CDR1 is SGHTS and CDR2 YDEGEE. Trimming at V came to 3 bases and at J to 2 bases, leaving 5 bases not matched to a gene. The CDR3: CASSWGTVGNQPQHF. The CDR3 DNA reads TGTGCCAGCAGCTGGGGGACAGTCGGCAATCAGCCCCAGCATTTT.

This clone was counted a few times. This chain joins TRBV15 and TRBJ2-7; D is ambiguous. Trimming shortened V by 0 bases and J by 4 bases, and 7 bases separated the two germline ends. CDR1 and CDR2 from the germline V gene are LNHNV and YYDKDF (reference sequence). The CDR3 runs 13 residues. DNA for the CDR3: TGTGCCACCAGCAGAGATGGTGGTTACGAGCAGTACTTC. The encoded protein is CATSRDGGYEQYF.

The gene calls are TRBV6-5 and TRBJ1-6; 10 bases are shared with TRBD1. This CDR3 contains 14 residues. Germline V gives CDR1 MNHEY, CDR2 SVGAGI. V trimming: 5 bases; J trimming: 10 bases; junction bases outside the gene matches: 5. CDR3 bases: TGTGCCAGCAGTCGGACAGGGGGGGAGTCACCCCTCCACTTT. This codes for CASSRTGGESPLHF.

V is TRBV10-3 and J is TRBJ2-1; D assignment may be TRBD1 or TRBD2 (5 bases each). The CDR3 sequence is 13 residues long. Trimming left V 8 bases short and J 2 bases short, with 10 bases between. CDR1 and CDR2 (germline): ENHRY, SYGVKD. The CDR3 region is CAILGDPYNEQFF. DNA of the CDR3: TGTGCCATCCTAGGGGACCCCTACAATGAGCAGTTCTTC.

This chain links TRBV4-1 with TRBJ2-2; D call uncertain. V was cut by 1 base and J by 1 base, with 4 bases left in between. The CDR3 runs to 14 residues. Germline CDR1 and CDR2: MGHRA and YSYEKL. The DNA of the CDR3 is TGCGCCAGCAGCCAAGGACAGAACACCGGGGAGCTGTTTTTT. Its protein is CASSQGQNTGELFF.

The chain uses TRBV7-8 and TRBJ1-1, with D possibly being TRBD1 (6 bases). V was trimmed by 0 bases and J by 1 base, leaving 12 bases between them. Germline lookup yields CDR1 SGHVS and CDR2 FQNEAQ. CDR3 length: 16 residues. This chain's CDR3 is CASSLATGTGNTEAFF. The CDR3 DNA sequence: TGTGCCAGCAGCTTAGCTACAGGGACGGGGAACACTGAAGCTTTCTTT.

The chain has TRBV6-1 and TRBJ2-1, with unresolved D. CDR1 MNHNS and CDR2 SASEGT come from the germline V gene. The CDR3 extends over 15 amino acids. Deletions cut 3 bases from V and 0 bases from J, with 9 bases between. This CDR3 reads CASSEGSLSYNEQFF. The CDR3 bases are TGTGCCAGCAGTGAGGGATCCCTCTCCTACAATGAGCAGTTCTTC.

The chain couples TRBV6-5 to TRBJ1-3; a weak D match, TRBD1 (6 bases). V dropped 5 bases and J dropped 1 base, with 9 bases sitting between them. This CDR3 region has 14 residues. Germline loops: CDR1 MNHEY, CDR2 SVGAGI. The CDR3 reads CASSKGGSGNTIYF. The CDR3 DNA is TGTGCCAGCAGTAAGGGGGGGTCTGGAAACACCATATATTTT.

A word on this clone: A read error may produce the germline difference seen at one junction end. V usage is TRBV7-7 and J usage is TRBJ2-1, with a tentative D call TRBD2 (5 bases). Germline CDR1 and CDR2: SSHAT and FNYEAQ (reference sequence). The CDR3 is made up of 16 amino acids. CDR3 sequence reads: CASSLGGPSSYNEQFF. CDR3 DNA sequence: TGTGCTAGCAGCTTAGGAGGCCCGAGCTCCTACAATGAGCAGTTCTTC.

J is TRBJ1-4 and V is TRBV14, with D possibly matching TRBD1 (5 bases). The V end lost 1 base, the J end lost 9 bases, and 9 bases lay between the germline ends. The CDR3 consists of 13 residues. The V gene's germline CDR1 is SGHDN and CDR2 FVKESK. The CDR3 DNA reads TGTGCCAGCAGCCAAGCCGACAGCCAAAAACTGTTTTTT. It codes for CASSQADSQKLFF.

As to this clone: The conserved phenylalanine or tryptophan normally closing the CDR3 is absent here, so this likely arose from a read error. Because the CDR3's place on the DNA is in doubt, the DNA is left out and the CDR3 is given as listed by TCRdb. The chain is built from TRBV5-6 and TRBJ1-2. CDR1 and CDR2 from the germline V gene are SGHDT and YYEEEE. The CDR3 numbers 14 amino acids, ends counted. CDR3 sequence reads: CASSLGVGRNPRVV.

The chain combines TRBV11-2 with TRBJ1-4; D ambiguous. This CDR3 is 14 amino acids long. Germline CDR1 is SGHAT and CDR2 is FQNNGV. Trimming left V 0 bases short and J 9 bases short, with 11 bases between. DNA of the CDR3: TGTGCCAGCAGCTTAGATGAGGCGGGTCAAAAACTGTTTTTT. Residues: CASSLDEAGQKLFF. Full variable domain (outside the CDR3, taken from reference TRBV11-2 and TRBJ1-4): EAGVAQSPRYKIIEKRQSVAFWCNPISGHATLYWYQQILGQGPKLLIQFQNNGVVDDSQLPKDRFSAERLKGVDSTLKIQPAKLEDSAVYLCASSLDEAGQKLFFGSGTQLSVL.

This sequence joins TRBV4-3 and TRBJ2-1, with 9 positions matching TRBD2. V was pared by 0 bases and J by 4 bases, with 4 bases of the junction left unmatched. Germline assignment: CDR1 LGHNA and CDR2 YSLEER. CDR3 length: 16 residues. CDR3 nucleotides: TGCGCCAGCAGCCAAGATGTAGCGGGAGCTTACAATGAGCAGTTCTTC. This gives the protein CASSQDVAGAYNEQFF.

This chain uses TRBV3-1 (or the pseudogene TRBV3-2) with TRBJ2-3, with TRBD2 as a possible D gene (6 bases). Germline V lookup: CDR1 LGHDT, CDR2 YNNKEL (reference sequence). The V gene lost 0 bases and the J gene lost 2 bases, with 15 bases spanning the gap. The CDR3 covers 17 residues. In nucleotides, the CDR3 is TGTGCCAGCAGCCAAGATTCAGTGGAGCGGGTCACAGATACGCAGTATTTT. Amino acid sequence: CASSQDSVERVTDTQYF.

The chain combines TRBV10-1 with TRBJ1-5; D is possibly TRBD1 (6 bases). Germline lookup yields CDR1 WNHNN and CDR2 SYGVQD (reference sequence). This CDR3 spans 14 amino acids. Trimming took 0 bases from V and 7 from J, leaving 10 bases between them. CDR3 coding DNA: TGCGCCAGCAGTGAGTCCGTCGGGACACAGCCCCAGCATTTT. As protein: CASSESVGTQPQHF.

The chain employs TRBV19 and TRBJ1-6; D ambiguous. The CDR3 totals 15 residues. Germline CDR1 and CDR2: LNHDA and SQIVND (reference sequence). The V end was cut by 7 bases, the J end by 3 bases, with 13 bases between. As DNA, the CDR3 is TGTGCCAGTAATTTCGGACGCGTCTATAATTCACCCCTCCACTTT. Its translation is CASNFGRVYNSPLHF.

The chain links TRBV6-6 to TRBJ2-4; D possibly corresponds to TRBD2 (6 bases). The V end lost 5 bases, the J end lost 3 bases, and 14 bases lay between the germline ends. The CDR3 loop spans 15 amino acids. Looked up from germline, CDR1 is MNHNY and CDR2 is SVGAGI (reference sequence). CDR3 protein: CASSRDSAVKNIQYF. The CDR3 DNA reads as TGTGCCAGCAGTCGGGACTCTGCCGTCAAAAACATTCAGTACTTC.

The chain links TRBV6-2 or TRBV6-3 to TRBJ1-1; 10 bases match TRBD1. The V gene's germline CDR1 is MNHEY and CDR2 SVGEGT. V trimming: 6 bases; J trimming: 5 bases; junction bases outside the gene matches: 15. The CDR3 is 17 residues long. The CDR3 reads CASSPLTDRGPWTEAFF. The CDR3 DNA reads as TGTGCCAGCAGCCCTCTGACCGACAGGGGGCCTTGGACTGAAGCTTTCTTT.

This chain uses TRBV6-4 with TRBJ1-1; 8 nucleotides match TRBD1. CDR3 length: 15 amino acids. Looked up from germline, CDR1 is MRHNA and CDR2 is SNTAGT. With V trimmed by 5 bases and J by 6 bases, 11 bases remained unmatched. CDR3 sequence reads: CASSPGTGESAEAFF. The CDR3 DNA follows: TGTGCCAGCAGTCCCGGGACAGGCGAATCAGCTGAAGCTTTCTTT.

Here the CDR3 reads CSAKGLGFTYGYTF. DNA for the CDR3: TGCAGCGCCAAGGGGTTGGGATTTACCTATGGCTACACCTTC. The chain links TRBV29-1 to TRBJ1-2; D might be TRBD1 (5 bases). This CDR3 has 14 residues. Deletions cut 7 bases from V and 4 bases from J, with 19 bases between. Per germline, CDR1 SQVTM and CDR2 ANQGSEA.

The J gene is TRBJ1-4, the V gene TRBV10-3, with TRBD1 as a possible D gene (6 bases). Looked up from germline, CDR1 is ENHRY and CDR2 is SYGVKD. V was cut by 10 bases and J by 7 bases, with 13 bases left in between. The CDR3 contains 12 residues. CDR3 nucleotide sequence: TGTGCCACCGCACAGGGAAGTGAAAAACTGTTTTTT. Translating it yields CATAQGSEKLFF.

This chain links TRBV4-2 with TRBJ2-3; a weak D match, TRBD1 (5 bases). From germline, CDR1 is LGHNA and CDR2 YNFKEQ. The CDR3 is 17 amino acids. Trimming took 1 base from V and 1 from J, leaving 15 bases between them. This chain's CDR3 is CASSQGGRGVGTDTQYF. The CDR3 DNA reads TGTGCCAGCAGCCAAGGTGGAAGGGGCGTAGGCACAGATACGCAGTATTTT.

The rearrangement links TRBV6-5 to TRBJ2-7; TRBD2 matches 9 bases. Trimming took 0 bases from V and 3 from J; bases not matched to a gene: 6. The CDR3 extends over 16 amino acids. Germline V gives CDR1 MNHEY, CDR2 SVGAGI. The CDR3 loop reads CASSYSHSGGNYEQYF. CDR3 bases: TGTGCCAGCAGTTACTCCCATAGCGGGGGCAACTACGAGCAGTACTTC.

The V gene is TRBV21-1, the J gene TRBJ1-2. TRBV21-1 is classified as a pseudogene. This CDR3 comprises 15 residues. For the CDR3, the DNA is TGTGCCAGCAGCGTCCGGGAGGTAGGAATCCATGGCTACACCTTC. Amino acid sequence: CASSVREVGIHGYTF.

The chain uses TRBV21-1 and TRBJ2-5; the table's D call, TRBD1, has no DNA check behind it. TRBV21-1 is a pseudogene segment. This CDR3 is 16 amino acids long. The CDR3 region is CASSKGDSSLQETQYF. CDR3 in DNA: TGTGCCAGCAGCAAAGGCGACAGTAGTCTACAAGAGACCCAGTACTTC.

The chain carries TRBV9 and TRBJ1-5; D is uncertain. The CDR3 length is 14 residues. V was trimmed by 3 bases and J by 3 bases, leaving 10 bases between them. CDR1 is SGDLS, CDR2 YYNGEE, per germline. In nucleotides, the CDR3 is TGTGCCAGCAGCGCCGGACTGATCAATCAGCCCCAGCATTTT. Its protein product is CASSAGLINQPQHF.

The chain combines TRBV3-1 (or the pseudogene TRBV3-2) with TRBJ1-4, with TRBD1 matching over 10 bases. Germline V CDR1 and CDR2: LGHDT, YNNKEL (reference sequence). The CDR3 sequence is 14 residues long. The J segment lost 8 bases and the V segment lost 5 bases, leaving 5 bases of the junction unmatched. The CDR3: CASSSRTGGEKLFF. The CDR3 DNA follows: TGTGCCAGCAGCTCACGGACAGGGGGAGAAAAACTGTTTTTT.

This chain links TRBV6-5 with TRBJ1-1; 8 bases align to TRBD1. The CDR3 covers 15 residues. Per germline, CDR1 MNHEY and CDR2 SVGAGI. Trimming at V came to 6 bases and at J to 3 bases, leaving 9 bases not matched to a gene. CDR3 region: CASSDTGGFDTEAFF. The DNA of the CDR3 is TGTGCCAGCAGCGATACAGGGGGGTTCGACACTGAAGCTTTCTTT.

V and J are TRBV3-1 (or the pseudogene TRBV3-2) and TRBJ1-4, with 9 bases that match TRBD1. This CDR3 is 16 amino acids long. Germline V CDR1 and CDR2: LGHDT, YNNKEL (reference sequence). V lost 1 base and J lost 9; bases outside the gene matches: 9. The CDR3 here is CASSQVAGQGTKKLFF. The CDR3 DNA reads as TGTGCCAGCAGCCAAGTAGCCGGACAGGGGACGAAAAAACTGTTTTTT.

The chain recombines TRBV6-2 or TRBV6-3 with TRBJ1-5, with D possibly TRBD1 on 6 matching bases. Per the germline V gene, CDR1 is MNHEY and CDR2 is SVGEGT. V was trimmed by 0 bases and J by 4 bases, leaving 10 bases between them. This CDR3 region has 15 residues. The CDR3 nucleotides are TGTGCCAGCAGTTACTCGACAGGAAGGAATCAGCCCCAGCATTTT. It specifies CASSYSTGRNQPQHF.